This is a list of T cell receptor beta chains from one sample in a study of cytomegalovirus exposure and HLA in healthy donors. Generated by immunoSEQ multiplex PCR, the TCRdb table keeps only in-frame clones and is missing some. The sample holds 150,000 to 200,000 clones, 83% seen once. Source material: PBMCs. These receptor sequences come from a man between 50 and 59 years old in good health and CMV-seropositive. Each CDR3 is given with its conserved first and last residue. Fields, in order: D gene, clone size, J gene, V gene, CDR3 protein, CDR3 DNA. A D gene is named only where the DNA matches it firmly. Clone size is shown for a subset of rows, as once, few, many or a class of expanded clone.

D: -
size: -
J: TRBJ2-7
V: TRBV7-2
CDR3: CASSLTGRGYYEQYF
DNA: TGTGCCAGCAGCTTAACAGGCAGGGGCTACTACGAGCAGTACTTC

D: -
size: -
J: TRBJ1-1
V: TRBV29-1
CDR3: CSVFYNTEAFF
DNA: TGCAGCGTTTTTTATAACACTGAAGCTTTCTTT

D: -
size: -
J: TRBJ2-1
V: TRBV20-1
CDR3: CSAIRGNEQFF
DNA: TGCAGTGCTATTAGAGGCAATGAGCAGTTCTTC

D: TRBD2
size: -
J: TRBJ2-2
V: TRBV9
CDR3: CASSDLAGGPQGTGELFF
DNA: TGTGCCAGCAGCGATCTAGCGGGAGGGCCACAGGGCACCGGGGAGCTGTTTTTT

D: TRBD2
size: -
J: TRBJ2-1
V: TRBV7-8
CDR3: CASSLGGLLDEQFF
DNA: TGTGCCAGCAGCTTGGGGGGACTACTGGATGAGCAGTTCTTC

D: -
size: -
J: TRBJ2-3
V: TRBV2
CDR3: CASRLGGGADTQYF
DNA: TGTGCCAGCAGACTAGGGGGGGGTGCAGATACGCAGTATTTT

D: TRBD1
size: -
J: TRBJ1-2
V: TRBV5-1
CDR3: CASSPDRGYGYTF
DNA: TGCGCCAGCAGCCCCGACAGGGGCTATGGCTACACCTTC

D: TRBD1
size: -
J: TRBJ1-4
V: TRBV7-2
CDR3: CASSRDRAANEKLFF
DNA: TGTGCCAGCAGCCGGGACAGGGCGGCTAATGAAAAACTGTTTTTT

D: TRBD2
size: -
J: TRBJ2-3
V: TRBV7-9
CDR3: CASTRTSADDTQYF
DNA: TGTGCCAGCACCAGGACTAGCGCGGACGATACGCAGTATTTT

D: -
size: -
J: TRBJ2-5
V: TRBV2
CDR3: CASSEAQVGTFQETQYF
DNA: TGTGCCAGCAGTGAAGCGCAAGTGGGGACTTTTCAAGAGACCCAGTACTTC

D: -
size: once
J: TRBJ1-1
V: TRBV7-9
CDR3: CASSLGHRNTEAFF
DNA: TGTGCCAGCAGCTTAGGGCACAGGAACACTGAAGCTTTCTTT

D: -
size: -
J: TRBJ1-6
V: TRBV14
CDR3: CASSQVGLGNSPLHF
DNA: TGTGCCAGCAGCCAAGTGGGGCTCGGTAATTCACCCCTCCACTTT

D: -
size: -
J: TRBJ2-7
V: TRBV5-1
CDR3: CASSLVPGDYEQYF
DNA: TGCGCCAGCAGCTTGGTTCCAGGGGACTACGAGCAGTACTTC

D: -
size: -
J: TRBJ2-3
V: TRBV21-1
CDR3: CASSKDREETDTQYF
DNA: TGTGCCAGCAGCAAGGACAGGGAGGAAACAGATACGCAGTATTTT